The 11 T cell receptor beta chains listed next were all sequenced from one sample in a study of blood T cells in healthy people across ages. A second PCR of about 6 to 12 cycles used a sample-barcoded 5' primer and a J-beta primer mix. TCRdb ran MiXCR on the 5' RACE reads and lists one entry per CDR3 protein. This table has roughly 500,000 distinct CDR3 sequences, 27% appearing once. Sequenced: blood. The receptors originated from a woman aged 70-85 years in good health.

The sample holds many counts of this clonotype. The chain combines TRBV15 with TRBJ2-2; no reliable D call. This CDR3 is built from 17 residues. Germline V gene lookup returns CDR1 LNHNV and CDR2 YYDKDF (reference sequence). With 2 bases removed from V and 0 bases from J, the gap between germline ends came to 13 bases. Written as DNA, the CDR3 is TGTGCCACCAGCAGATACGCAGGACCCACGAACACCGGGGAGCTGTTTTTT. It encodes CATSRYAGPTNTGELFF.

A few counts support this clonotype. The CDR3 DNA reads TGTGCCACCAGTGAACCTACAGGGGATTCCTACAATGAGCAGTTCTTC. Its protein is CATSEPTGDSYNEQFF. The chain carries TRBV24-1 and TRBJ2-1; 7 nucleotides line up with TRBD1. The J segment lost 1 base and the V segment lost 4 bases, leaving 6 bases of the junction unmatched. CDR3 length: 16 amino acids. Germline assignment: CDR1 KGHDR and CDR2 SFDVKD.

In its sample, this clonotype was seen a few times. The V call is TRBV20-1, the J call TRBJ2-1, with D tentatively TRBD1 (6 bases). CDR3 length: 12 residues. Trimming cost V 4 bases and J 12 bases, with 16 bases left between them. CDR1 DFQATT and CDR2 SNEGSKA come from the germline V gene (reference sequence). CDR3 sequence reads: CSAIPTGSRQFF. The CDR3, as DNA: TGCAGTGCTATACCAACAGGGAGTCGGCAGTTCTTC.

This chain connects TRBV5-6 to TRBJ1-2; no firm D call. CDR1 is SGHDT and CDR2 is YYEEEE in the germline V gene. The CDR3 spans 14 residues. V was pared by 6 bases and J by 2 bases, with 14 bases between. The CDR3 loop reads CASIAKGGNYGYTF. For the CDR3, the DNA is TGTGCCAGCATTGCAAAGGGTGGCAACTATGGCTACACCTTC. The full variable domain, its missing parts supplied by reference TRBV5-6 and TRBJ1-2, is DAGVTQSPTHLIKTRGQQVTLRCSPKSGHDTVSWYQQALGQGPQFIFQYYEEEERQRGNFPDRFSGHQFPNYSSELNVNALLLGDSALYLCASIAKGGNYGYTFGSGTRLTVV.

This clonotype was observed once. The V call is TRBV2, the J call TRBJ2-1; TRBD2 matches at 12 bases. The CDR3 covers 19 residues. Unmatched junction bases numbered 19, after V lost 6 bases and J lost 7 bases. Germline values: CDR1 SNHLY, CDR2 FYNNEI. The CDR3 nucleotides read TGTGCCAGCAGGAGGAGAGGAGGGGGTACTAGCGGGGGGACGAATGAGCAGTTCTTC. Its protein product is CASRRRGGGTSGGTNEQFF.

This clonotype was found a few times. The genes are TRBV7-2 and TRBJ2-3, with D possibly matching TRBD1 (5 bases). Germline CDR1 reads SGHTA; CDR2 reads FQGNSA. Trimming removed 6 bases from V and 3 bases from J, with 16 bases in between. There are 15 residues in the CDR3. In DNA form, the CDR3 reads TGTGCCAGCAGTCCCGACAGAGCCAGAACAGATACGCAGTATTTT. Encoded protein: CASSPDRARTDTQYF. The whole variable domain, remainder taken from reference TRBV7-2 and TRBJ2-3, is GAGVSQSPSNKVTEKGKDVELRCDPISGHTALYWYRQSLGQGLEFLIYFQGNSAPDKSGLPSDRFSAERTGGSVSTLTIQRTQQEDSAVYLCASSPDRARTDTQYFGPGTRLTVL.

The chain has TRBV3-1 and TRBJ1-5; D is uncertain. V shed 2 bases and J shed 5 bases, with 7 bases lying between them. CDR3 length: 13 amino acids. Germline assignment: CDR1 LGHDT and CDR2 YNNKEL (reference sequence). CDR3 coding DNA: TGTGCCAGCAGCCAAAGGTGGGATCAGCCCCAGCATTTT. Protein: CASSQRWDQPQHF.

Only a few counts were recorded for this clonotype. This chain links TRBV13 with TRBJ1-6; D gene uncertain. CDR1 PRHDT and CDR2 FYEKMQ come from the germline V gene (reference sequence). This CDR3 has 15 amino acids. V was clipped by 1 base and J by 2 bases, with 6 bases between them. The CDR3 DNA sequence: TGTGCCAGCAGCTTAGCGAGGACCTATAATTCACCCCTCCACTTT. Translated: CASSLARTYNSPLHF.

This chain uses TRBV6-6 with TRBJ2-1, with a possible D match to TRBD1 (5 bases). The J call may not be correct, given that the DNA end is closer to TRBJ2-7. Per the germline V gene, CDR1 is MNHNY and CDR2 is SVGAGI (reference sequence). The CDR3 totals 12 residues. The CDR3 loop is CASRQGSSEQYF. The DNA of the CDR3 is TGTGCCAGCAGGCAGGGAAGTAGCGAGCAGTACTTC.

This clonotype appeared many times. The chain uses TRBV11-1 and TRBJ1-1; D remains ambiguous. V shed 0 bases and J shed 4 bases, with 6 bases lying between them. CDR3 length equals 13 residues. Per the germline V gene, CDR1 is SGHAT and CDR2 is FQDESV (reference sequence). The CDR3 DNA is TGTGCCAGCAGCTTAGCAGGCGCCACTGAAGCTTTCTTT. Amino acids: CASSLAGATEAFF.

The V and J genes are TRBV6-2 or TRBV6-3 and TRBJ1-1, with TRBD1 as a possible D gene (6 bases). This CDR3 is 13 amino acids long. Trimming stripped 7 bases from V and 6 bases from J, with 15 bases between. Germline lookup yields CDR1 MNHEY and CDR2 SVGEGT. CDR3 nucleotide sequence: TGTGCCAGCACGGCACTCAGGGGCGCTGAAGCTTTCTTT. This codes for CASTALRGAEAFF.